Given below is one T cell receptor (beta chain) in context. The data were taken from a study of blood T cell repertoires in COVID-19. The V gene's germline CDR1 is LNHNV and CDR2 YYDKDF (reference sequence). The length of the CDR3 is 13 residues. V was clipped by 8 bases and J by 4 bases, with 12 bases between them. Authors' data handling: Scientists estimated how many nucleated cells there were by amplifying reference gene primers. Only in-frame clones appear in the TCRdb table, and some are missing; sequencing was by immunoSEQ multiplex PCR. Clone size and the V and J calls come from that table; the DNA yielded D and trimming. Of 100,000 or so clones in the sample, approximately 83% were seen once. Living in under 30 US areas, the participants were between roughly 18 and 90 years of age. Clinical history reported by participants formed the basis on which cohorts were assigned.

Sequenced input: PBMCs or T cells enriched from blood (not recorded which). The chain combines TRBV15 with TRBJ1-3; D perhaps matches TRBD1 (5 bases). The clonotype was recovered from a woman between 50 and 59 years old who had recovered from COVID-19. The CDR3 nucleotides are TGTGCCACCCCCGGACAAATAGGAAACACCATATATTTT. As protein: CATPGQIGNTIYF.